The rows below give T cell receptor beta chains drawn from one sample of a study of OX40 agonist ivuxolimab in advanced cancers. Sequencing used immunoSEQ multiplex PCR; TCRdb keeps in-frame clones, though not all of them. This table has roughly 53,000 clones, approximately 86% appearing once. Sequenced material: CD4+ or CD8+ T cells sorted from blood, taken in a trial of the OX40 agonist ivuxolimab. These receptors all come from an adult with an advanced solid tumor such as melanoma, head and neck, liver or kidney cancer. The CDR3 runs from the conserved cysteine through the conserved F or W. A D gene is named only where the DNA matches it firmly. Not every row has a clone size; where given, it reads once, few, many or a size class.

TRBJ2-2	TRBV18	-	-	TGTGCCAGCTCTAAAACGGAGGGAATAGCGAACACCGGGGAGCTGTTTTTT	CASSKTEGIANTGELFF
TRBJ2-5	TRBV5-4	-	-	TGTGCCAGCAGCTTGGGGAAAAGTCGGACAGTGGGTGCAGAGACCCAGTACTTC	CASSLGKSRTVGAETQYF
TRBJ2-2	TRBV7-2	-	-	TGTGCCAGCAGCTTAAAAAGGGCCAACACCGGGGAGCTGTTTTTT	CASSLKRANTGELFF
TRBJ2-4	TRBV7-8	-	TRBD2	TGTGCCAGCAGCCCGTGGACTAGCGGGCATAAAAACATTCAGTACTTC	CASSPWTSGHKNIQYF
TRBJ2-7	TRBV19	-	-	TGTGCCAGTAGTTGGGGCAGGGGTAGCTCCTACGAGCAGTACTTC	CASSWGRGSSYEQYF
TRBJ2-7	TRBV9	-	-	TGTGCCAGCAGCGTAGAGGACAGTTCCTACGAGCAGTACTTC	CASSVEDSSYEQYF
TRBJ2-7	TRBV10-3	once	-	TGTGCCATCAATTCGAATCCAGGAGGAGCCTACGAGCAGTACTTC	CAINSNPGGAYEQYF
TRBJ2-3	TRBV6-4	once	TRBD2	TGTGCCAGCAGTATAGCGGGGCACACAGATACGCAGTATTTT	CASSIAGHTDTQYF
TRBJ2-5	TRBV5-1	few	-	TGCGCCAGCAGCTTTGAGGGGGAGCAGTACTTC	CASSFEGEQYF
TRBJ1-6	TRBV6-5	-	TRBD1	TGTGCCAGCAGTTACTCGTTAGGGGGCAAGGGCTCACCCCTCCACTTT	CASSYSLGGKGSPLHF
TRBJ2-3	TRBV27	-	-	TGTGCCAGCAGTCCTGAGGGCTTCCCCCGGGAAATAGCAGATACGCAGTATTTT	CASSPEGFPREIADTQYF
TRBJ2-5	TRBV15	-	-	TGTGCCACCAGCAGTATGGGGTTTCGGGAGACCCAGTACTTC	CATSSMGFRETQYF
TRBJ2-3	TRBV5-1	-	TRBD2	TGCGCCAGCAGCCTCTCGACTAGCGGGGTAACAGATACGCAGTATTTT	CASSLSTSGVTDTQYF
TRBJ2-5	TRBV7-9	-	-	TGTGCCAGCAGCAGCGGTCGGGGCCCGGAGACCCAGTACTTC	CASSSGRGPETQYF
TRBJ2-1	TRBV7-6	-	-	TGTGCCAGCAGCTTAGGGGGGGCGGCCAGCTCCTACAATGAGCAGTTCTTC	CASSLGGAASSYNEQFF
TRBJ2-7	TRBV7-9	-	TRBD1	TGTGCCAGCAGCTCACCGGGACAGCGATTACTCTTC	CASSSPGQRLLF
TRBJ2-7	TRBV2	-	TRBD2	TGTGCCAGCGGTAGCGGGGGGGTCTACGAGCAGTACTTC	CASGSGGVYEQYF
TRBJ2-1	TRBV5-6	-	-	TGTGCCAGCAGCTGGCGGACTTACAATGAGCAGTTCTTC	CASSWRTYNEQFF
TRBJ2-1	TRBV5-1	-	TRBD2	TGCGCCAGCAGCCCGACTAGCGGGGGGGCCGTTGAGCAGTTCTTC	CASSPTSGGAVEQFF
TRBJ1-2	TRBV10-1	few	-	TGCGCCAGCAGTGAGCAGACGGGCTATGGCTACACCTTC	CASSEQTGYGYTF
TRBJ1-1	TRBV29-1	-	TRBD1	TGCAGCGTTGCGACAGGGAGAGGGACTGAAGCTTTCTTT	CSVATGRGTEAFF
TRBJ2-7	TRBV7-2	few	-	TGTGCCAGCAGCTTAGGTCGGGGGCCCTACGAGCAGTACTTC	CASSLGRGPYEQYF
TRBJ2-5	TRBV18	-	-	TGTGCCAGCTCACCACAGGGCTCGGAGACCCAGTACTTC	CASSPQGSETQYF
TRBJ2-3	TRBV12-5	once	-	TGTGCTAGTGGTTTGTCTGGGGTCCCAGATACGCAGTATTTT	CASGLSGVPDTQYF
TRBJ2-7	TRBV14	-	TRBD1	TGTGCCAGCAGCCAAAGACAGGGAGTTGATGAGCAGTACTTC	CASSQRQGVDEQYF
TRBJ2-5	TRBV7-7	-	-	TGTGCTAGCAGCTTAGAACCCGGGGAGACCCAGTACTTC	CASSLEPGETQYF